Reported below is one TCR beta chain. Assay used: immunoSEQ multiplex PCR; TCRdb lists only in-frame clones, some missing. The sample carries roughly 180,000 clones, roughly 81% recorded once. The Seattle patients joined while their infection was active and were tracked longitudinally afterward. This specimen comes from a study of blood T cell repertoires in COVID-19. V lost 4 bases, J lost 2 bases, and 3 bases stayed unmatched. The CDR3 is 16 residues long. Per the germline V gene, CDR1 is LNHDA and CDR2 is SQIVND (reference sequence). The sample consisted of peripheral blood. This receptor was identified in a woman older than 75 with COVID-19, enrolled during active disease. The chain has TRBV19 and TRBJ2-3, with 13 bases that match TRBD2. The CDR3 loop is CASSTGLAGDTDTQYF. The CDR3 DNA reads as TGTGCCAGTAGTACCGGACTAGCGGGGGACACAGATACGCAGTATTTT.